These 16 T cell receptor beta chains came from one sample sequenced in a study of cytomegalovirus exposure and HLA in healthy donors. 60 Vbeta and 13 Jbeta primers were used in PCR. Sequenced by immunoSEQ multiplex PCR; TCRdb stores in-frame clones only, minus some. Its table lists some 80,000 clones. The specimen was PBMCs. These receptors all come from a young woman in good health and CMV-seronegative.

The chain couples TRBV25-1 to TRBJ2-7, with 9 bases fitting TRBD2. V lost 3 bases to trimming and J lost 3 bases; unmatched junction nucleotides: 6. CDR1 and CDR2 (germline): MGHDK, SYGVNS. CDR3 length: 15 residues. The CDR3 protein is CASSEVLAGYYEQYF. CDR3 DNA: TGTGCCAGCAGTGAGGTACTAGCGGGTTACTACGAGCAGTACTTC.

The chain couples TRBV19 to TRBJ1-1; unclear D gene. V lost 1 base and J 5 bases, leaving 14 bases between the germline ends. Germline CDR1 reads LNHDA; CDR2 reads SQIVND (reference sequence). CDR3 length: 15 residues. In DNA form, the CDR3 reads TGTGCCAGTAGTATAGGCGCCCTAGGAGGAACTGAAGCTTTCTTT. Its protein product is CASSIGALGGTEAFF.

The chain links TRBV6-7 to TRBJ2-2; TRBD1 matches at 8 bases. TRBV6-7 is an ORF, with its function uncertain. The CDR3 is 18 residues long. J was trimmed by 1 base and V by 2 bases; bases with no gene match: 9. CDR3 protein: CASSYPTGGIMNTGELFF. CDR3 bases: TGTGCCAGCAGTTACCCAACAGGGGGAATAATGAACACCGGGGAGCTGTTTTTT.

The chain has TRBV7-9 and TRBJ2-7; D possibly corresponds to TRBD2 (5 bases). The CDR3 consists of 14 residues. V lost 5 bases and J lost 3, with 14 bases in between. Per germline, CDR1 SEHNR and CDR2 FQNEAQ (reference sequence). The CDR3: CASSPGKAIYEQYF. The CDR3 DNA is TGTGCCAGCAGCCCCGGGAAAGCCATCTACGAGCAGTACTTC.

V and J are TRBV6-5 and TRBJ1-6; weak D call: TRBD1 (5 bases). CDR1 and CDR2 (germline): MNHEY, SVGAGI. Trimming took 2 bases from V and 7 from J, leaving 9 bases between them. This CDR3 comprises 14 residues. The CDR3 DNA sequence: TGTGCCAGCAGTTACGTGACAGAGAATTCACCCCTCCACTTT. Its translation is CASSYVTENSPLHF.

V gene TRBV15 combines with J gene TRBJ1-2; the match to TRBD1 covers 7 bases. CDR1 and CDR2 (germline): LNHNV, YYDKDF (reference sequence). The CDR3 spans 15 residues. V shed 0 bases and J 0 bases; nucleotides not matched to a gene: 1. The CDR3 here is CATSRDQGANYGYTF. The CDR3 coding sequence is TGTGCCACCAGCAGAGATCAGGGGGCTAACTATGGCTACACCTTC.

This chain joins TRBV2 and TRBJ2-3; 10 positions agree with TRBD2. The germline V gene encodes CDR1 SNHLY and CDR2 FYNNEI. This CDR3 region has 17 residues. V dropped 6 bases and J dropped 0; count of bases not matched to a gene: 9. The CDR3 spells CASSLLSSGGSTDTQYF. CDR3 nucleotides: TGTGCCAGCAGCCTCCTGTCTAGCGGGGGTAGCACAGATACGCAGTATTTT.

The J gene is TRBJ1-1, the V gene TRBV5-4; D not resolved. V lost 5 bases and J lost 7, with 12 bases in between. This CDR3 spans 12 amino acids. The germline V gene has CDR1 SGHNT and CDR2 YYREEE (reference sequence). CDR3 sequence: CASSFGQFEAFF. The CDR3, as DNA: TGTGCCAGCAGTTTTGGTCAGTTTGAAGCTTTCTTT. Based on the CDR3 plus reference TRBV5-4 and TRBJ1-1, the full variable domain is ETGVTQSPTHLIKTRGQQVTLRCSSQSGHNTVSWYQQALGQGPQFIFQYYREEENGRGNFPPRFSGLQFPNYSSELNVNALELDDSALYLCASSFGQFEAFFGQGTRLTVV.

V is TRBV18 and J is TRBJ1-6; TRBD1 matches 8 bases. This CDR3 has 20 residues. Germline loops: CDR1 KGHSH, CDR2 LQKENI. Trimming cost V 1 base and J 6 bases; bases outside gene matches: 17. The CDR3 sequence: CASSPLGQGAFAAVNSPLHF. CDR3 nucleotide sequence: TGTGCCAGCTCACCACTAGGCCAGGGGGCATTCGCGGCCGTTAATTCACCCCTCCACTTT.

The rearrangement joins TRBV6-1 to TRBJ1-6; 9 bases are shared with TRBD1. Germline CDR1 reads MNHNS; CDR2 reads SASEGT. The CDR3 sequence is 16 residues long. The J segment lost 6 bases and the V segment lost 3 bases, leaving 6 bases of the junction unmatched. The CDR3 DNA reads TGTGCCAGCAGTGATTTACGACAGGGGGTTAATTCACCCCTCCACTTT. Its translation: CASSDLRQGVNSPLHF.

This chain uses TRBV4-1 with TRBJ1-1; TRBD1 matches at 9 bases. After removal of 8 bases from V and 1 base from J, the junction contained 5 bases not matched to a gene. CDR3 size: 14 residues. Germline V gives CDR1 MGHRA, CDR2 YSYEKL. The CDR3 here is CASRDRVENTEAFF. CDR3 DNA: TGCGCCAGCCGGGACAGGGTAGAGAACACTGAAGCTTTCTTT.

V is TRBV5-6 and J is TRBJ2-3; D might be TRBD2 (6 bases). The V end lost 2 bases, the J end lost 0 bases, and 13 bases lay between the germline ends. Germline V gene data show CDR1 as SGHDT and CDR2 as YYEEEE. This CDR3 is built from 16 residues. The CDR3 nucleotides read TGTGCCAGCAGCTTTGGCCCGGGGACTAGCACAGATACGCAGTATTTT. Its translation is CASSFGPGTSTDTQYF.

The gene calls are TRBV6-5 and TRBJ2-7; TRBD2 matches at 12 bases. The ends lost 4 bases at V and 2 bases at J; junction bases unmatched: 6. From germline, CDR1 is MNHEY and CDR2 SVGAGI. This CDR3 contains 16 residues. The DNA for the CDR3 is TGTGCCAGCAGTTCCTCACTAGCGGGGGGAGCCTACGAGCAGTACTTC. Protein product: CASSSSLAGGAYEQYF.

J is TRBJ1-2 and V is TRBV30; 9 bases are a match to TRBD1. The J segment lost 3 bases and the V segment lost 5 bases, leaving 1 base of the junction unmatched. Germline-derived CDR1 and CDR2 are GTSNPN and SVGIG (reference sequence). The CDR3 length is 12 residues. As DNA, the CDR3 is TGTGCCTGGGGACAGGGGCACTATGGCTACACCTTC. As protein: CAWGQGHYGYTF.

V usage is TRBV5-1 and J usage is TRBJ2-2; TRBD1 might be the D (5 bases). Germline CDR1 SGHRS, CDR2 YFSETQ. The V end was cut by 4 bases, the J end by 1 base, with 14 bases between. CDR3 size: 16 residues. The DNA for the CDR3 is TGCGCCAGCAGCGCGACAGTCCTCGAGAACACCGGGGAGCTGTTTTTT. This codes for CASSATVLENTGELFF.

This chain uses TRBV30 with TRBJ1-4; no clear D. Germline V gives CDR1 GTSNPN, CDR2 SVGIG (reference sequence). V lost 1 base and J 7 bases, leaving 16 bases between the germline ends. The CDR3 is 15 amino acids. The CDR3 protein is CAWSATRGLSEKLFF. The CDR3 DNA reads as TGTGCCTGGAGTGCCACCCGAGGGCTGAGTGAAAAACTGTTTTTT.